The 4 T cell receptor beta chains listed next were all sequenced from one sample in a study of beta chain features in type 1 diabetes. Study-wide results and caveats: Patients with Type 1 diabetes showed moderately but significantly shorter TCRB CDR3s in all four CD4+ subsets.

Sequenced material consisted of expressed TCRB transcripts (all of the isolated RNA was reverse transcribed). The protocol was immunoSEQ multiplex PCR, while the TCRdb copy is restricted to in-frame clones and leaves out a portion. The data show 150,000 to 200,000 clones, around 9.7% seen once. These receptors lack a known antigen. The sequenced sample consisted of central memory CD4+ T cells from blood. The receptors here all came from a woman aged 25 to 39 with type 1 diabetes.

This clone was seen more than once but under ten times. Other DNA sequences in the same sample also yield this CDR3. The V gene is TRBV7-6, the J gene TRBJ2-7; 12 positions match TRBD2. CDR1 is SGHVS, CDR2 FNYEAQ, per germline. The V gene end was trimmed by 3 bases and the J gene end by 4 bases; junction bases not matched to a gene: 1. This CDR3 is 14 amino acids long. The CDR3 DNA follows: TGTGCCAGCAGCTTGACTAGCGGGAGTTACGAGCAGTACTTC. It is translated as CASSLTSGSYEQYF.

This clone has only a few counts. This sequence joins TRBV5-1 and TRBJ2-7; TRBD1 matches 9 bases. CDR3 length equals 16 residues. Germline lookup yields CDR1 SGHRS and CDR2 YFSETQ. J lost 4 bases, V lost 2 bases, and 10 bases had no gene match. The CDR3 protein is CASSLPGQGMKYEQYF. CDR3 in DNA: TGCGCCAGCAGCTTACCGGGACAGGGAATGAAGTACGAGCAGTACTTC.

This clone showed up just a few times. The V and J genes are TRBV21-1 and TRBJ2-7; TRBD1, the D gene given by the table, was not confirmed from the DNA. TRBV21-1 constitutes a pseudogene. This CDR3 region has 14 residues. CDR3 region: CASRTDSVRNEQYF. The CDR3 bases are TGTGCCAGCAGAACGGACAGCGTTCGGAACGAGCAGTACTTC.

The sample holds a few counts of this clone. The V and J genes are TRBV19 and TRBJ2-5; 7 bases match TRBD1. V was clipped by 5 bases and J by 13 bases; unmatched bases: 10. CDR1 and CDR2 from the germline V gene are LNHDA and SQIVND (reference sequence). The CDR3 is 12 residues long. The CDR3 reads CASSPEQGNPYF. CDR3 DNA sequence: TGTGCCAGTAGTCCGGAACAGGGGAACCCGTACTTC. The full variable domain, rest sourced from reference TRBV19 and TRBJ2-5, is DGGITQSPKYLFRKEGQNVTLSCEQNLNHDAMYWYRQDPGQGLRLIYYSQIVNDFQKGDIAEGYSVSREKKESFPLTVTSAQKNPTAFYLCASSPEQGNPYFGPGTRLLVL.